The TCR beta chain described here comes from a study of identical twins. Unique molecular identifiers were present on the cDNA, and a universal primer site came from template switching. Each CDR3 protein gets one entry after TCRdb re-called the 5' RACE reads with MiXCR. The sample shows roughly 690,000 distinct CDR3 sequences, 21% of them seen only once. Every one of the donors was a healthy Caucasian. Germline CDR1 reads SEHNR; CDR2 reads FQNEAQ (reference sequence). The V gene lost 2 bases and the J gene lost 6 bases, with 13 bases spanning the gap. The CDR3 runs 15 residues. Broader study findings: Insertions were fewer in abundant cord blood beta clonotypes, whereas memory repertoires showed none of this pattern.

This clonotype turned up a few times. Antigen: not known. These same records also appear under a second study, on T cells expressing NK-cell markers. According to that study: TCR beta repertoires came from sorted CD3+CD56+NKG2C+, CD3+CD56+NKG2C- and CD3+CD56-NKG2C+ T cells.

This sequence joins TRBV7-9 and TRBJ2-2; D is perhaps TRBD1 or TRBD2 (5 bases each). This receptor was obtained from a woman between 18 and 29 years old in good health. Sequenced: PBMCs. This chain's CDR3 is CASSLRQGVAGELFF. The CDR3 nucleotides are TGTGCCAGCAGCTTAAGGCAGGGAGTTGCCGGGGAGCTGTTTTTT.